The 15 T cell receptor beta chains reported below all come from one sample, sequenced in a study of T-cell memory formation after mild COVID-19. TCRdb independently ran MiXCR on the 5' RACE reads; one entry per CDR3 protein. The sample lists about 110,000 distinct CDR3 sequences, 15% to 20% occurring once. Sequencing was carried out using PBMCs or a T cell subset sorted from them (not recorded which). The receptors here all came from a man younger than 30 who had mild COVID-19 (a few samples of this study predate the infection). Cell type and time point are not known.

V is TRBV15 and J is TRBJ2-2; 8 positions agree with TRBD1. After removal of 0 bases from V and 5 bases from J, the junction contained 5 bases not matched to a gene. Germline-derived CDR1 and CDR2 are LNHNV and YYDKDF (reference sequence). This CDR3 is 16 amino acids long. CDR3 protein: CATSRDNRGWTGELFF. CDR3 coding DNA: TGTGCCACCAGCAGAGATAACAGGGGGTGGACCGGGGAGCTGTTTTTT.

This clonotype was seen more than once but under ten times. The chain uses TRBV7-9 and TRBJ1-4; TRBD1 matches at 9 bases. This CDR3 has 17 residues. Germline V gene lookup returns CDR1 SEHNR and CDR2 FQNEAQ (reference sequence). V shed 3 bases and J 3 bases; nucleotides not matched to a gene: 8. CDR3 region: CASSFGQGRGSNEKLFF. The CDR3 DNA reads TGTGCCAGCAGCTTCGGACAGGGGCGAGGGTCTAATGAAAAACTGTTTTTT.

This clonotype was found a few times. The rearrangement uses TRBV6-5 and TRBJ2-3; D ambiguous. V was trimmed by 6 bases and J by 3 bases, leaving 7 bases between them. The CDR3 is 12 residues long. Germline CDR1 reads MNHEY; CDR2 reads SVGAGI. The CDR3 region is CASRKTTDTQYF. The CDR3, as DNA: TGTGCCAGCAGGAAGACAACAGATACGCAGTATTTT.

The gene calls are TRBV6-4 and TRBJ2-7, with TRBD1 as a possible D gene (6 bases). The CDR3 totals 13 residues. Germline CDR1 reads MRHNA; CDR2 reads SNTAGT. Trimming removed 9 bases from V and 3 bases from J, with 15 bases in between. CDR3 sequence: CARRQEEVYEQYF. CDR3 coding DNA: TGTGCCAGAAGACAGGAGGAGGTCTACGAGCAGTACTTC.

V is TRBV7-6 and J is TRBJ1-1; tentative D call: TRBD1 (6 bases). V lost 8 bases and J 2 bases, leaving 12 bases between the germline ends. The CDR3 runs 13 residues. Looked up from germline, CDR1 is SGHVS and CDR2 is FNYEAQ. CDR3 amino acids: CASAGQFNTEAFF. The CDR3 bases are TGTGCCAGCGCTGGACAGTTCAACACTGAAGCTTTCTTT.

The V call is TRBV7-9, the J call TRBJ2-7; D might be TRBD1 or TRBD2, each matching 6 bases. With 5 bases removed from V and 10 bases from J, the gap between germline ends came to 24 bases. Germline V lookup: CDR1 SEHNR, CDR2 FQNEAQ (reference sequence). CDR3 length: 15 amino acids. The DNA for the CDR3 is TGTGCCAGCAGCCCTGCCCGGGGAGGAGGGGGTCTTCAGTACGTC. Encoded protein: CASSPARGGGGLQYV.

CDR3: CASSVEQGPVNGYTF. CDR3 DNA sequence: TGTGCCAGCAGCGTTGAACAGGGGCCTGTTAATGGCTACACCTTC. V is TRBV9 and J is TRBJ1-2; 7 bases align to TRBD1. The CDR3 sequence is 15 residues long. The V gene end was trimmed by 2 bases and the J gene end by 6 bases; junction bases not matched to a gene: 10. The V gene's germline CDR1 is SGDLS and CDR2 YYNGEE.

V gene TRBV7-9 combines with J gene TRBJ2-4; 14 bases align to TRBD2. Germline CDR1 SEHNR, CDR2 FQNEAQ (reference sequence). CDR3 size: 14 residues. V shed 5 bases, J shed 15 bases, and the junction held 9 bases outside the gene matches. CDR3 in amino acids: CASSPPGLAGARYF. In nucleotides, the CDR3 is TGTGCCAGCAGCCCCCCGGGACTAGCGGGGGCCAGGTACTTC.

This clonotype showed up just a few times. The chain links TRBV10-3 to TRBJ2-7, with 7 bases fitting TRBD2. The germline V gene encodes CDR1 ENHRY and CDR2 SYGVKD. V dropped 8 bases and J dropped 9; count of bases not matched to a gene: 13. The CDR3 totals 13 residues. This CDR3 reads CAIRGGGPFGQYV. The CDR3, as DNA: TGTGCCATCCGTGGCGGGGGACCTTTTGGGCAGTACGTC.

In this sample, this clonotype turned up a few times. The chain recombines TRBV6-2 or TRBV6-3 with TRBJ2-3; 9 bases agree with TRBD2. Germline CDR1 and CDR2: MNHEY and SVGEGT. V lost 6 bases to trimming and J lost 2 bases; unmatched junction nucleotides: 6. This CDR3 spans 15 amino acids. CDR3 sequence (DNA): TGTGCCAGCAGAACAGCGGGGGGAATCACAGATACGCAGTATTTT. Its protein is CASRTAGGITDTQYF.

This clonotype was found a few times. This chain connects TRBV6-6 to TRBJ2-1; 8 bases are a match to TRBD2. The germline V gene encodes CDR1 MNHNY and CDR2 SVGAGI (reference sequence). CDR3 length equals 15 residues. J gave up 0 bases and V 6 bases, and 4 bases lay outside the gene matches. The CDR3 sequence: CASSAGGASYNEQFF. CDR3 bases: TGTGCCAGCAGCGCCGGGGGGGCCTCCTACAATGAGCAGTTCTTC.

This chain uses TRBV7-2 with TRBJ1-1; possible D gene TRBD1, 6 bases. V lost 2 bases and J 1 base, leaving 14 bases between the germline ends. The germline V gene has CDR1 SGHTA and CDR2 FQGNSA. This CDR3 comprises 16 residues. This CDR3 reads CASSLRLGGENTEAFF. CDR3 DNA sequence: TGTGCCAGCAGCTTAAGGTTGGGGGGCGAGAACACTGAAGCTTTCTTT.

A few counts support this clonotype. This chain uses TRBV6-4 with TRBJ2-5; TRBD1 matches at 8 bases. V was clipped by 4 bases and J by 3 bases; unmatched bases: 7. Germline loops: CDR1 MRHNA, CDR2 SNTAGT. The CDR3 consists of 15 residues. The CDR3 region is CASSGARGLEETQYF. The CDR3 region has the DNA TGTGCCAGCAGTGGGGCCAGGGGGCTGGAAGAGACCCAGTACTTC.

CDR3 region: CAISPYEAETQYF. The CDR3 nucleotides read TGTGCCATCAGTCCATATGAGGCAGAGACCCAGTACTTC. The genes are TRBV10-3 and TRBJ2-5; unclear D gene. Germline V gives CDR1 ENHRY, CDR2 SYGVKD. The V and J ends lost 5 bases and 4 bases respectively, with 11 bases between them. This CDR3 contains 13 residues.

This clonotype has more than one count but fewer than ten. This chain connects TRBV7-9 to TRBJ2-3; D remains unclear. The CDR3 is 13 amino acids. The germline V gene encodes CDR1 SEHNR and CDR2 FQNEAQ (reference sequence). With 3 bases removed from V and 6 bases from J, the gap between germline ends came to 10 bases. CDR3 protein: CASSFSFRDTQYF. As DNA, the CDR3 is TGTGCCAGCAGCTTCTCGTTTAGGGATACGCAGTATTTT.